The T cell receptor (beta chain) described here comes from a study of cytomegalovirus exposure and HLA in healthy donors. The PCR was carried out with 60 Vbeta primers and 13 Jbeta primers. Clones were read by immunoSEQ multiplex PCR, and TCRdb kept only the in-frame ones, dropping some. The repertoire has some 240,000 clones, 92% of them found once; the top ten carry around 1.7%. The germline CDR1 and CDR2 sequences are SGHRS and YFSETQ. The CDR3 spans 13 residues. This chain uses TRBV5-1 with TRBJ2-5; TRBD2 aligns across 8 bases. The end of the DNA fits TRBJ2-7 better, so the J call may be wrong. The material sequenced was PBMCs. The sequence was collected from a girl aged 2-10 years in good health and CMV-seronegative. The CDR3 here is CASSHTSGYEQYF. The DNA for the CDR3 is TGCGCCAGCAGCCACACTAGCGGCTACGAGCAGTACTTC.